This T cell receptor beta chain was observed in a study of human T cells and chemical hapten exposure. Study summary: The upper back received 0.01% DPC by patch testing, with results read at 6 days. Overall study results and limits: Expanded TCR sets contained significantly more large CDR3 similarity clusters than controls. TCRs above 1 in 1000 frequency did not change with DPC sensitization.

Turning to this clonotype: Its target is not known.

From the RACE reads, TCRdb called clonotypes with MiXCR, one entry per CDR3 protein. The table includes 55,000 to 75,000 distinct CDR3 sequences, around 11% detected once. V was pared by 3 bases and J by 2 bases, with 4 bases of the junction left unmatched. Germline CDR1 is LGHDT and CDR2 is YNNKEL (reference sequence). This CDR3 contains 14 residues. Noted time point: patch test 3, about 24 weeks after DPC sensitization. Treatment of the sample: therapeutic diphenylcyclopropenone sensitization with weekly scalp DPC. This specimen was whole blood, taken in connection with sensitization to the hapten diphenylcyclopropenone (DPC). The clonotype was recovered from a man under 40 with alopecia areata. Some clones in this sample may be carry-over from other donors' samples. The rearrangement links TRBV3-1 to TRBJ2-7, with 7 positions matching TRBD1. The CDR3 nucleotides read TGTGCCAGCAGCCATCTAGGGGGCCCCTACGAGCAGTACTTC. Its protein product is CASSHLGGPYEQYF.